A single sample is the source of the 25 T cell receptor beta chains below, sequenced in a study of Tregs in tolerant kidney transplant recipients (dated by TCRdb to the late 2010s). Libraries came from the immunoSEQ multiplex PCR assay. In its TCRdb copy, this immuneACCESS table keeps in-frame sequences only and misses some clones. Where compared with another copy, unresolved V genes explain less than half of these, and the others have no known cause. The sample table shows some 66,000 clones, and approximately 92% are seen once. Together, the top ten hold about a tenth of the sample. The time point tag for this specimen amounts to: blood sample drawn before combined kidney and bone marrow transplant. Sequencing was performed on CD8+ T cells from blood, taken before the transplant. The receptors originated from a human donor who received a combined kidney and bone marrow transplant.

The chain is built from TRBV5-1 and TRBJ2-7; 11 bases line up with TRBD2. The CDR3 spans 13 residues. The germline gives CDR1 SGHRS, CDR2 YFSETQ. The ends lost 10 bases at V and 3 bases at J; junction bases unmatched: 6. The CDR3 DNA sequence: TGCGCCGGGGGGACTAGCGGAAACTACGAGCAGTACTTC. Encoded protein: CAGGTSGNYEQYF.

This chain uses TRBV7-2 with TRBJ1-2; D is possibly TRBD1 (6 bases). This CDR3 comprises 13 residues. V was cut by 5 bases and J by 5 bases, with 12 bases left in between. Per germline, CDR1 SGHTA and CDR2 FQGNSA. This CDR3 reads CASSPPDSYGYTF. In DNA form, the CDR3 reads TGTGCCAGCAGCCCCCCGGACAGTTATGGCTACACCTTC.

The V and J genes are TRBV7-6 and TRBJ1-2; D is unclear. This CDR3 spans 16 amino acids. Germline V gene data show CDR1 as SGHVS and CDR2 as FNYEAQ. V was trimmed by 2 bases and J by 8 bases, leaving 21 bases between them. Written as DNA, the CDR3 is TGTGCCAGCAGCTTACGTGGGTCATCCGGGAGTCAGGGCTACACCTTC. Residues: CASSLRGSSGSQGYTF.

The chain combines TRBV5-4 with TRBJ2-7, with TRBD2 identical over 7 bases. The CDR3 runs 15 residues. V shed 5 bases and J 4 bases; nucleotides not matched to a gene: 12. Germline assignment: CDR1 SGHNT and CDR2 YYREEE (reference sequence). In DNA, the CDR3 is TGTGCCAGCAGTTCAGTTGGCGGGAGTACGTACGAGCAGTACTTC. Its translation: CASSSVGGSTYEQYF.

The chain employs TRBV4-1 and TRBJ2-3; TRBD2 matches at 10 bases. The CDR3 runs 15 residues. Germline values: CDR1 MGHRA, CDR2 YSYEKL. Losses at the gene ends were 6 bases for V and 2 bases for J; bases not matched to a gene: 5. CDR3 sequence: CASSYTSGNTDTQYF. The CDR3 region has the DNA TGCGCCAGCAGTTACACTAGCGGGAACACAGATACGCAGTATTTT.

The J gene is TRBJ1-2, the V gene TRBV29-1; 10 nucleotides match TRBD1. The CDR3 runs 15 residues. With 4 bases clipped from V and 0 bases from J, the junction kept 5 bases outside the gene matches. Germline V gene sequence: CDR1 SQVTM, CDR2 ANQGSEA. As DNA, the CDR3 is TGCAGCGTTGCCGGGACAGGGGATACTAACTATGGCTACACCTTC. It is translated as CSVAGTGDTNYGYTF.

This CDR3 is CASSQDRGDSYGYTF. CDR3 in DNA: TGCGCCAGCAGCCAGGACCGAGGGGACAGCTATGGCTACACCTTC. The chain carries TRBV4-1 and TRBJ1-2; 7 nucleotides align to TRBD1. The germline gives CDR1 MGHRA, CDR2 YSYEKL. V was pared by 3 bases and J by 4 bases, with 8 bases of the junction left unmatched. CDR3 length: 15 residues.

The chain recombines TRBV11-2 with TRBJ2-1; D is undetermined. Per germline, CDR1 SGHAT and CDR2 FQNNGV. This CDR3 region has 13 residues. Deletions cut 0 bases from V and 10 bases from J, with 10 bases between. CDR3 sequence (DNA): TGTGCCAGCAGCTTAGATCCCTTAGAGGAGCAGTTCTTC. As protein: CASSLDPLEEQFF.

The chain carries TRBV29-1 and TRBJ1-1; D is undetermined. CDR1 and CDR2 from the germline V gene are SQVTM and ANQGSEA. V was shortened by 5 bases and J by 8 bases, with 12 bases between the two germline ends. The CDR3 spans 11 residues. This CDR3 reads CSVRRGMEAFF. The CDR3 bases are TGCAGCGTTCGAAGAGGGATGGAAGCTTTCTTT.

This clone has a single count. This sequence joins TRBV4-1 and TRBJ1-2; 7 bases match TRBD1. The J segment lost 7 bases and the V segment lost 5 bases, leaving 13 bases of the junction unmatched. CDR3 length: 15 amino acids. Germline V gives CDR1 MGHRA, CDR2 YSYEKL. Here the CDR3 reads CASSAWDRDPGGYTF. The CDR3 DNA follows: TGCGCCAGCAGCGCATGGGACAGAGACCCGGGTGGCTACACCTTC.

This rearrangement joins TRBV13 to TRBJ2-1, with 7 positions matching TRBD2. The CDR3 spans 15 residues. V gave up 5 bases and J gave up 5 bases; unmatched junction bases: 9. The germline CDR1 and CDR2 sequences are PRHDT and FYEKMQ (reference sequence). CDR3 residues: CASSGMGGKHNEQFF. For the CDR3, the DNA is TGTGCCAGCAGCGGGATGGGAGGGAAGCACAATGAGCAGTTCTTC.

The sample holds one count of this clone. This chain connects TRBV6-6 to TRBJ1-1, with D maybe TRBD1 (5 bases). The CDR3 runs to 14 residues. Between the trimmed V and J ends, which lost 2 bases and 2 bases, there was a span of 9 bases. Germline assignment: CDR1 MNHNY and CDR2 SVGAGI (reference sequence). For the CDR3, the DNA is TGTGCCAGCAGTTACGGGGGAGGTAACACTGAAGCTTTCTTT. It encodes CASSYGGGNTEAFF.

The chain is built from TRBV7-9 and TRBJ1-1; 9 bases agree with TRBD1. Germline CDR1 and CDR2: SEHNR and FQNEAQ (reference sequence). The trim removed 5 bases at V and 5 bases at J, leaving 9 bases unmatched. The CDR3 runs to 15 residues. CDR3: CASSHLQGALTEAFF. The CDR3 DNA reads as TGTGCCAGCAGCCACTTACAGGGGGCTTTGACTGAAGCTTTCTTT.

The chain carries TRBV4-1 and TRBJ2-1; 14 bases agree with TRBD2. V shed 3 bases, J shed 8 bases, and the junction held 6 bases outside the gene matches. Germline V lookup: CDR1 MGHRA, CDR2 YSYEKL. The CDR3 totals 16 residues. The CDR3 nucleotides read TGCGCCAGCAGCCAGACTAGCGGGGGGGCCAGGTATGAGCAGTTCTTC. Its protein is CASSQTSGGARYEQFF.

The rearrangement links TRBV7-2 to TRBJ2-7; the match to TRBD1 covers 8 bases. From germline, CDR1 is SGHTA and CDR2 FQGNSA. The CDR3 runs to 13 residues. With V trimmed by 8 bases and J by 3 bases, 6 bases remained unmatched. The chain's CDR3 is CASDWTGSYEQYF. Written as DNA, the CDR3 is TGTGCCAGCGACTGGACAGGGAGCTACGAGCAGTACTTC.

The chain recombines TRBV27 with TRBJ2-7; 9 bases are shared with TRBD1. Germline loops: CDR1 MNHEY, CDR2 SMNVEV (reference sequence). The CDR3 consists of 16 residues. The V segment lost 1 base and the J segment 2 bases; nucleotides outside the gene matches: 6. CDR3 sequence reads: CASSLLGTGFPYEQYF. The CDR3 DNA sequence: TGTGCCAGCAGTTTATTAGGGACAGGGTTCCCCTACGAGCAGTACTTC.

The chain combines TRBV4-1 with TRBJ1-1; 7 nucleotides agree with TRBD1. V dropped 3 bases and J dropped 3; count of bases not matched to a gene: 7. CDR3 length: 15 amino acids. Germline V gene lookup returns CDR1 MGHRA and CDR2 YSYEKL. CDR3 residues: CASSQRQGLHTEAFF. The CDR3 nucleotides are TGCGCCAGCAGCCAGAGACAGGGCTTACACACTGAAGCTTTCTTT.

The sample holds one count of this clone. The chain recombines TRBV19 with TRBJ2-7; TRBD2 agrees at 13 bases. This CDR3 region has 14 residues. Germline values: CDR1 LNHDA, CDR2 SQIVND (reference sequence). Trimming removed 7 bases from V and 6 bases from J; junction bases left unmatched: 6. The CDR3 DNA reads TGTGCCAGTATGCCGGGACTAGCGGGGTCCGAGCAGTACTTC. It encodes CASMPGLAGSEQYF.

The chain couples TRBV30 to TRBJ1-2; TRBD1 is a possible D gene (6 bases). CDR3 length equals 13 residues. Trimming cost V 0 bases and J 2 bases, with 7 bases left between them. The germline gives CDR1 GTSNPN, CDR2 SVGIG (reference sequence). CDR3 in amino acids: CAWSVGQNYGYTF. CDR3 sequence (DNA): TGTGCCTGGAGTGTAGGACAGAACTATGGCTACACCTTC.

This clone was picked up many times. V gene TRBV27 combines with J gene TRBJ2-7, with D possibly TRBD1 on 6 matching bases. This CDR3 comprises 15 residues. Germline-derived CDR1 and CDR2 are MNHEY and SMNVEV (reference sequence). The V gene lost 2 bases and the J gene lost 3 bases, with 14 bases spanning the gap. This chain's CDR3 is CASSLETGNGYEQYF. CDR3 nucleotides: TGTGCCAGCAGTTTAGAAACAGGGAATGGCTACGAGCAGTACTTC.

V gene TRBV5-4 combines with J gene TRBJ1-2, with D maybe TRBD1 (6 bases). The V gene's germline CDR1 is SGHNT and CDR2 YYREEE (reference sequence). The CDR3 totals 14 residues. V dropped 0 bases and J dropped 1 base, with 7 bases sitting between them. The DNA for the CDR3 is TGTGCCAGCAGCTTGGACAGGGTTAACTATGGCTACACCTTC. It specifies CASSLDRVNYGYTF.

This sequence joins TRBV7-8 and TRBJ1-1; TRBD1 matches at 7 bases. CDR3 length equals 16 residues. Per the germline V gene, CDR1 is SGHVS and CDR2 is FQNEAQ. V was pared by 1 base and J by 4 bases, with 9 bases of the junction left unmatched. CDR3 sequence (DNA): TGTGCCAGCAGCTTAGTTCCGGAAGGGGGCGGCACTGAAGCTTTCTTT. Translation: CASSLVPEGGGTEAFF.

The chain is built from TRBV11-3 and TRBJ1-2; D ambiguous. CDR1 and CDR2 from the germline V gene are SGHNT and YENEEA. CDR3 length: 12 amino acids. V dropped 2 bases and J dropped 7 bases, with 8 bases sitting between them. CDR3 amino acids: CASSLRGSGYTF. CDR3 DNA sequence: TGTGCCAGCAGCTTAAGAGGAAGTGGCTACACCTTC.

CDR3 in DNA: TGTGCCAGCAGCTTGGGGTCCTACCGATCCTACGAGCAGTACTTC. Translation gives CASSLGSYRSYEQYF. The V gene is TRBV5-8, the J gene TRBJ2-7; the D is unclear. The ends were cut back, 0 bases at V and 1 base at J, with 11 bases in the middle. Germline V gives CDR1 SGHTS, CDR2 YDEGEE. CDR3 size: 15 residues.

CDR3 coding DNA: TGTGCCAGCAGCCCGCGTCAGTACTTC. Translation: CASSPRQYF. V and J are TRBV11-2 and TRBJ2-7; D gene ambiguous. CDR1 is SGHAT, CDR2 FQNNGV, per germline. The CDR3 is made up of 9 amino acids. V shed 5 bases and J shed 10 bases, with 6 bases lying between them. Based on the CDR3 plus reference TRBV11-2 and TRBJ2-7, the full variable domain is EAGVAQSPRYKIIEKRQSVAFWCNPISGHATLYWYQQILGQGPKLLIQFQNNGVVDDSQLPKDRFSAERLKGVDSTLKIQPAKLEDSAVYLCASSPRQYFGPGTRLTVT.